This TCR beta chain was captured in a study of blood T cell repertoires in COVID-19. Study context: COVID-19 samples collected from the United States, Italy and Spain covered acute and convalescent phases. The analysed material was cDNA or gDNA that came from T cells, B-cell-depleted T cells, or PBMCs.

Authors' data handling: It was from reference gene primer amplification that nucleated cell counts were estimated. This table comes from immunoSEQ multiplex PCR, and its TCRdb copy is limited to in-frame clones, with some not included. V and J calls and clone size are those listed in that table; D and trimming were worked out from the DNA. The profile shows over 200,000 clones, 88% of them singletons. CDR3 size: 16 residues. Germline V gives CDR1 MNHNS, CDR2 SASEGT. Trimming shortened V by 0 bases and J by 4 bases, and 15 bases separated the two germline ends. Sequenced input: peripheral blood. The origin of this receptor is a woman aged 60-70 years with acute or convalescent COVID-19. J is TRBJ1-2 and V is TRBV6-1; maybe TRBD1 (6 bases). CDR3 coding DNA: TGTGCCAGCAGTGAAGCATGGGAGAGGGGGAGCTATGGCTACACCTTC. This codes for CASSEAWERGSYGYTF.